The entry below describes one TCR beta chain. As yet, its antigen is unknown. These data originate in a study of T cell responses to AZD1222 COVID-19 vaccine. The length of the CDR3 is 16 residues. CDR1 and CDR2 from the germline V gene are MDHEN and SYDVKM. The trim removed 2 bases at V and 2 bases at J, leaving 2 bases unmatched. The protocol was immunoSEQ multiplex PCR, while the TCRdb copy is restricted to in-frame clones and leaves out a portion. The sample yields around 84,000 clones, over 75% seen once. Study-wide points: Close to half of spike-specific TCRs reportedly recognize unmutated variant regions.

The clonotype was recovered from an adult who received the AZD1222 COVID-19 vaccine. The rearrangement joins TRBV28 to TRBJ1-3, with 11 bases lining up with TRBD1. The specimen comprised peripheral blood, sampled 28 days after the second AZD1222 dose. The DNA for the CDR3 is TGTGCCAGCAGTTTAGGGGGACAGGGGGCTGGAAACACCATATATTTT. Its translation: CASSLGGQGAGNTIYF.